These T cell receptor beta chains were read from a single sample in a study of blood T cell repertoires in COVID-19. The method was immunoSEQ multiplex PCR; TCRdb's version includes in-frame clones alone and lacks a portion of them. The table records more than 150,000 clones, 89% of them present only once. The specimen sequenced was peripheral blood. The receptors derive from a man in his sixties with acute or convalescent COVID-19. Each CDR3 is given with its conserved first and last residue. A D gene is named only where the DNA matches it firmly. Rows may omit the clone size; those that give it use once, few, many or a size class.

d_call: TRBD1
clone_size: many
v_call: TRBV19
j_call: TRBJ1-1
cdr3_aa: CASSRPHGQGNTEAFF
cdr3_nt: TGTGCCAGTAGTAGACCACATGGACAGGGGAACACTGAAGCTTTCTTT

d_call: NA
clone_size: NA
v_call: TRBV6-1
j_call: TRBJ2-3
cdr3_aa: CASSAAFRPLADVSTSDTQYF
cdr3_nt: TGTGCCAGCAGTGCAGCTTTCCGACCACTAGCAGATGTTTCGACTTCAGATACGCAGTATTTT

d_call: TRBD1
clone_size: once
v_call: TRBV7-9
j_call: TRBJ2-1
cdr3_aa: CASSLMGQGLDEQFF
cdr3_nt: TGTGCCAGCAGCCTTATGGGACAGGGTCTCGATGAGCAGTTCTTC

d_call: NA
clone_size: NA
v_call: TRBV4-2
j_call: TRBJ1-5
cdr3_aa: CASSQDPGDYSNQPQHF
cdr3_nt: TGTGCCAGCAGCCAAGATCCAGGGGACTATAGCAATCAGCCCCAGCATTTT

d_call: NA
clone_size: NA
v_call: TRBV6-5
j_call: TRBJ1-2
cdr3_aa: CASRAAGGTYGYTF
cdr3_nt: TGTGCCAGCAGGGCAGCCGGCGGCACCTATGGCTACACCTTC

d_call: TRBD2
clone_size: NA
v_call: TRBV12-3/TRBV12-4
j_call: TRBJ2-1
cdr3_aa: CASKSGTSVEQFF
cdr3_nt: TGTGCCAGCAAGTCCGGGACTAGCGTAGAGCAGTTCTTC

d_call: NA
clone_size: NA
v_call: TRBV7-2
j_call: TRBJ2-2
cdr3_aa: CASSLDQGPNTGELFF
cdr3_nt: TGTGCCAGCAGCTTAGATCAGGGTCCGAACACCGGGGAGCTGTTTTTT

d_call: TRBD2
clone_size: NA
v_call: TRBV6-5
j_call: TRBJ2-1
cdr3_aa: CAASPPGGNEQFF
cdr3_nt: TGTGCCGCGTCACCCCCCGGGGGGAATGAGCAGTTCTTC

d_call: NA
clone_size: NA
v_call: TRBV7-2
j_call: TRBJ1-1
cdr3_aa: CASSPYPGVAANTEAFF
cdr3_nt: TGTGCCAGCAGCCCTTACCCGGGGGTTGCAGCGAACACTGAAGCTTTCTTT

d_call: TRBD2
clone_size: once
v_call: TRBV7-9
j_call: TRBJ2-5
cdr3_aa: CASSIARLAGRETQYF
cdr3_nt: TGTGCCAGCAGCATAGCAAGACTAGCGGGGCGGGAGACCCAGTACTTC

d_call: NA
clone_size: NA
v_call: TRBV12-5
j_call: TRBJ2-3
cdr3_aa: CASGSGGGDTQYF
cdr3_nt: TGTGCTAGTGGTTCGGGGGGCGGAGATACGCAGTATTTT

d_call: TRBD1
clone_size: NA
v_call: TRBV3-1/TRBV3-2
j_call: TRBJ1-5
cdr3_aa: CASSPGTGNQPQHF
cdr3_nt: TGTGCCAGCAGCCCGGGGACAGGAAATCAGCCCCAGCATTTT

d_call: NA
clone_size: NA
v_call: TRBV7-9
j_call: TRBJ1-1
cdr3_aa: CASSSARVNTEAFF
cdr3_nt: TGTGCCAGCAGCTCCGCCCGGGTGAACACTGAAGCTTTCTTT

d_call: NA
clone_size: NA
v_call: TRBV3-1/TRBV3-2
j_call: TRBJ1-3
cdr3_aa: CASSLRSGSGNTIYF
cdr3_nt: TGTGCCAGCAGCCTCCGTTCAGGGTCTGGAAACACCATATATTTT

d_call: NA
clone_size: NA
v_call: TRBV11-2
j_call: TRBJ2-3
cdr3_aa: CASSLDDSPVDTQYF
cdr3_nt: TGTGCCAGCAGCTTAGATGACAGCCCGGTAGATACGCAGTATTTT

d_call: NA
clone_size: NA
v_call: TRBV9
j_call: TRBJ2-3
cdr3_aa: CASGRGSVDTQYF
cdr3_nt: TGTGCCAGCGGTCGGGGTTCGGTAGATACGCAGTATTTT

d_call: NA
clone_size: NA
v_call: TRBV7-9
j_call: TRBJ1-1
cdr3_aa: CASSPTGPMNTEAFF
cdr3_nt: TGTGCCAGCAGCCCCACAGGGCCCATGAACACTGAAGCTTTCTTT

d_call: TRBD1
clone_size: once
v_call: TRBV25-1
j_call: TRBJ1-1
cdr3_aa: CASRRTGRGTEAFF
cdr3_nt: TGTGCCAGCAGACGGACAGGACGAGGCACTGAAGCTTTCTTT

d_call: NA
clone_size: NA
v_call: TRBV6-4
j_call: TRBJ2-3
cdr3_aa: CASSDGGIADTQYF
cdr3_nt: TGTGCCAGCAGTGACGGAGGGATCGCAGATACGCAGTATTTT

d_call: NA
clone_size: NA
v_call: TRBV10-3
j_call: TRBJ1-4
cdr3_aa: CAISRGVDEKLFF
cdr3_nt: TGTGCCATCAGTCGAGGTGTTGATGAAAAACTGTTTTTT

d_call: NA
clone_size: NA
v_call: TRBV18
j_call: TRBJ1-1
cdr3_aa: CASSRQDNTEAFF
cdr3_nt: TGTGCCAGCTCACGACAGGATAACACTGAAGCTTTCTTT

d_call: TRBD1
clone_size: NA
v_call: TRBV11-3
j_call: TRBJ1-1
cdr3_aa: CASSPTGGQMNTEAFF
cdr3_nt: TGTGCCAGCAGCCCGACAGGGGGCCAGATGAACACTGAAGCTTTCTTT

d_call: NA
clone_size: NA
v_call: TRBV7-2
j_call: TRBJ2-1
cdr3_aa: CASSDRLGEQFF
cdr3_nt: TGTGCCAGCAGCGACAGGCTGGGTGAGCAGTTCTTC

d_call: NA
clone_size: NA
v_call: TRBV7-9
j_call: TRBJ1-3
cdr3_aa: CASSPTGVAGNTIYF
cdr3_nt: TGTGCCAGCAGCCCGACGGGGGTGGCTGGAAACACCATATATTTT

d_call: TRBD1
clone_size: few
v_call: TRBV9
j_call: TRBJ1-3
cdr3_aa: CASSVGGTETGNTIYF
cdr3_nt: TGTGCCAGCAGCGTAGGGGGGACAGAAACTGGAAACACCATATATTTT

d_call: NA
clone_size: NA
v_call: TRBV19
j_call: TRBJ1-3
cdr3_aa: CASRTFDSIGNTIYF
cdr3_nt: TGTGCCAGTAGAACCTTCGACAGTATAGGAAACACCATATATTTT

d_call: TRBD1
clone_size: NA
v_call: TRBV7-3
j_call: TRBJ1-1
cdr3_aa: CASSLGQGTEAFF
cdr3_nt: TGTGCCAGCAGTCTCGGACAGGGCACTGAAGCTTTCTTT

d_call: NA
clone_size: NA
v_call: TRBV4-2
j_call: TRBJ2-7
cdr3_aa: CASGEGGPYEQYF
cdr3_nt: TGTGCCAGCGGGGAGGGGGGCCCCTACGAGCAGTACTTC

d_call: NA
clone_size: few
v_call: TRBV6-6
j_call: TRBJ1-1
cdr3_aa: CASSPTLNTEAFF
cdr3_nt: TGTGCCAGCAGCCCCACTTTGAACACTGAAGCTTTCTTT

d_call: NA
clone_size: NA
v_call: TRBV18
j_call: TRBJ1-2
cdr3_aa: CASSSGGNYGYTF
cdr3_nt: TGTGCCAGCTCATCCGGGGGGAACTATGGCTACACCTTC

d_call: TRBD1
clone_size: NA
v_call: TRBV6-4
j_call: TRBJ1-1
cdr3_aa: CASSDSPGGRTEAFF
cdr3_nt: TGTGCCAGCAGTGACTCCCCAGGGGGCCGCACTGAAGCTTTCTTT

d_call: NA
clone_size: NA
v_call: TRBV7-9
j_call: TRBJ2-1
cdr3_aa: CASSLDGSTYNEQFF
cdr3_nt: TGTGCCAGCAGCTTAGACGGGTCCACCTACAATGAGCAGTTCTTC

d_call: TRBD1
clone_size: NA
v_call: TRBV27
j_call: TRBJ1-5
cdr3_aa: CASSPGTGGTQPQHF
cdr3_nt: TGTGCCAGCAGTCCCGGGACAGGGGGAACTCAGCCCCAGCATTTT

d_call: TRBD1
clone_size: NA
v_call: TRBV6-5
j_call: TRBJ1-1
cdr3_aa: CASSYGGQGNTEAFF
cdr3_nt: TGTGCCAGCAGTTACGGGGGACAGGGGAACACTGAAGCTTTCTTT

d_call: TRBD1
clone_size: NA
v_call: TRBV5-8
j_call: TRBJ1-4
cdr3_aa: CASSKTGRQLFF
cdr3_nt: TGTGCCAGCAGCAAGACAGGGAGACAACTGTTTTTT

d_call: TRBD1
clone_size: NA
v_call: TRBV10-3
j_call: TRBJ2-3
cdr3_aa: CAITGDREPDTQYF
cdr3_nt: TGTGCCATCACAGGAGACAGGGAGCCAGATACGCAGTATTTT

d_call: TRBD1
clone_size: NA
v_call: TRBV5-5
j_call: TRBJ2-3
cdr3_aa: CARHHRGLKRDTQYF
cdr3_nt: TGTGCCAGGCATCACAGGGGGCTAAAGCGGGATACGCAGTATTTT

d_call: TRBD1
clone_size: NA
v_call: TRBV27
j_call: TRBJ1-2
cdr3_aa: CASKDRAGYGYTF
cdr3_nt: TGTGCCAGCAAGGACAGGGCGGGGTATGGCTACACCTTC

d_call: TRBD1
clone_size: NA
v_call: TRBV18
j_call: TRBJ1-2
cdr3_aa: CASSPGGQGAQEEGYTF
cdr3_nt: TGTGCCAGCTCACCGGGCGGACAGGGGGCGCAGGAGGAAGGCTACACCTTC

d_call: NA
clone_size: NA
v_call: TRBV3-1/TRBV3-2
j_call: TRBJ1-4
cdr3_aa: CASSLSGINEKLFF
cdr3_nt: TGTGCCAGCAGCCTCTCAGGAATTAATGAAAAACTGTTTTTT

d_call: NA
clone_size: NA
v_call: TRBV9
j_call: TRBJ2-1
cdr3_aa: CASSAGVSSYNEQFF
cdr3_nt: TGTGCCAGCAGCGCCGGTGTTAGCTCCTACAATGAGCAGTTCTTC

d_call: NA
clone_size: NA
v_call: TRBV5-6
j_call: TRBJ1-2
cdr3_aa: CASSPGTSGYTF
cdr3_nt: TGTGCCAGCAGCCCCGGGACTTCCGGCTACACCTTC

d_call: NA
clone_size: NA
v_call: TRBV2
j_call: TRBJ1-4
cdr3_aa: CASSVDSRLRKLFF
cdr3_nt: TGTGCCAGCAGTGTGGACAGTCGACTGAGAAAACTGTTTTTT

d_call: TRBD1
clone_size: NA
v_call: TRBV27
j_call: TRBJ2-5
cdr3_aa: CASSPVREGAGETQYF
cdr3_nt: TGTGCCAGCAGTCCGGTAAGAGAGGGGGCAGGAGAGACCCAGTACTTC

d_call: TRBD2
clone_size: NA
v_call: TRBV11-2
j_call: TRBJ2-7
cdr3_aa: CASSLGTGTSAEQYF
cdr3_nt: TGTGCCAGCAGCTTGGGGACCGGGACTAGTGCCGAGCAGTACTTC

d_call: NA
clone_size: NA
v_call: TRBV9
j_call: TRBJ2-7
cdr3_aa: CASSATGNSYEQYF
cdr3_nt: TGTGCCAGCAGCGCCACAGGGAATTCCTACGAGCAGTACTTC

d_call: TRBD2
clone_size: NA
v_call: TRBV6-5
j_call: TRBJ2-1
cdr3_aa: CASSYQEAGGHEQFF
cdr3_nt: TGTGCCAGCAGTTACCAAGAAGCGGGGGGTCATGAGCAGTTCTTC

d_call: NA
clone_size: NA
v_call: TRBV6-2/TRBV6-3
j_call: TRBJ2-5
cdr3_aa: CASSYGEVRALQETQYF
cdr3_nt: TGTGCCAGCAGTTACGGAGAGGTCAGGGCGCTCCAAGAGACCCAGTACTTC

d_call: TRBD1
clone_size: NA
v_call: TRBV29-1
j_call: TRBJ1-3
cdr3_aa: CSVEVTGSGNTIYF
cdr3_nt: TGCAGCGTTGAGGTGACAGGGAGTGGAAACACCATATATTTT

d_call: NA
clone_size: NA
v_call: TRBV10-1
j_call: TRBJ2-1
cdr3_aa: CASSGSSYNEQFF
cdr3_nt: TGCGCCAGCAGCGGGAGCTCCTACAATGAGCAGTTCTTC